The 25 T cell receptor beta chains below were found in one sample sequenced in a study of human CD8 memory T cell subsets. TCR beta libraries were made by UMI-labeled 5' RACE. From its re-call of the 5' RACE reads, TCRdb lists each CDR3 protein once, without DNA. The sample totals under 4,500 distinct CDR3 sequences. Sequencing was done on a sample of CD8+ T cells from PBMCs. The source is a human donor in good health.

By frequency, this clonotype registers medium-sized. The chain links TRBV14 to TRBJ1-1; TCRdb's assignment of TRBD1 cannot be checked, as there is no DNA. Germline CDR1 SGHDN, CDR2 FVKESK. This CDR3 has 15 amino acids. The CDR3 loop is CASTQGGTANTEAFF.

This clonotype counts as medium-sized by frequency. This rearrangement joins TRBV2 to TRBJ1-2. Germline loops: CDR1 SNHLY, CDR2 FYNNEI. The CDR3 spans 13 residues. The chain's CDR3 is CASSANIQYGYTF.

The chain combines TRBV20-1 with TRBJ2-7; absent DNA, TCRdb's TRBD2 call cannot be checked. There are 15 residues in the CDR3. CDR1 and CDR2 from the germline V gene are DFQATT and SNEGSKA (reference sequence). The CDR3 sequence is CSARDQASGIYEQYF.

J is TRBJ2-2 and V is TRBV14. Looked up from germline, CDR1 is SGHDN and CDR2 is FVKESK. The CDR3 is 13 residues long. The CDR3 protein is CASSQVNTGELFF.

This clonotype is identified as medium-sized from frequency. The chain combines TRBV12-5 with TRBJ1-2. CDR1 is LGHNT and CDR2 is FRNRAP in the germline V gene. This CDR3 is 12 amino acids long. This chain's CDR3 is CASGLEWDGYTF.

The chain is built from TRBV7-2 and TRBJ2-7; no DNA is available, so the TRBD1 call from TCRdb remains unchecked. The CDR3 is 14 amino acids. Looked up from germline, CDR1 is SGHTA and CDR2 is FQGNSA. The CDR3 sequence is CASSLHFGGWEQYF.

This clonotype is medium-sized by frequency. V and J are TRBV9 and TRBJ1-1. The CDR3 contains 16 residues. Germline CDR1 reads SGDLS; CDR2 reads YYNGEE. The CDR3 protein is CASSPHSGSVNTEAFF.

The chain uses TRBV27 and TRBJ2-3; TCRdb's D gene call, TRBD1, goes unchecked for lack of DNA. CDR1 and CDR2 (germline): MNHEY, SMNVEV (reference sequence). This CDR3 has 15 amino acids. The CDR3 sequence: CASSRVHRGADTQYF.

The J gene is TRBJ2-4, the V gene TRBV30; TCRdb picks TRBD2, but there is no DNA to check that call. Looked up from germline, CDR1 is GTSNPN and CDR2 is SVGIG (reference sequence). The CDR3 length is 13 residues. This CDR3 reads CAWTSGSDNIQYF.

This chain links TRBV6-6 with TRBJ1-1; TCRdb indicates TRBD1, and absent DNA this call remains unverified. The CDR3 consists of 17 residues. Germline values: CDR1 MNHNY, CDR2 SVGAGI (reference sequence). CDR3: CASSFSGTGTADTEAFF.

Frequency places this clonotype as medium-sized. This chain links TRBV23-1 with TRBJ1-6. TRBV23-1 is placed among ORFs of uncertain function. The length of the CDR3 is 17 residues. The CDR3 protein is CASSHENRASYNSPLHF.

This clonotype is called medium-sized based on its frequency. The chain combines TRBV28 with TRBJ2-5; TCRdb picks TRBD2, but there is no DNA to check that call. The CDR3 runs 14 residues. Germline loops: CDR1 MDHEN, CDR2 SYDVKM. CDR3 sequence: CASRQTSGIETQYF.

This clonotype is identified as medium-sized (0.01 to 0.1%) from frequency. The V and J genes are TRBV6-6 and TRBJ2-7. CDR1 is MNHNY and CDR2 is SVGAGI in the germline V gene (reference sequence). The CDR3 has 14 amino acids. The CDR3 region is CASSYGGAGYEQYF.

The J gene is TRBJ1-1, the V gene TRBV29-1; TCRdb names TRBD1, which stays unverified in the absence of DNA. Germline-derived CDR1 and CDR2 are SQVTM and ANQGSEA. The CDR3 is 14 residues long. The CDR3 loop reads CSVQGGQGSTEAFF.

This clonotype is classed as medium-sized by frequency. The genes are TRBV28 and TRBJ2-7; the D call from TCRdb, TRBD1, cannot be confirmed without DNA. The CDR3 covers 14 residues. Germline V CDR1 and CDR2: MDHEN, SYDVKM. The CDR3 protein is CASSFGTGRYEQYF. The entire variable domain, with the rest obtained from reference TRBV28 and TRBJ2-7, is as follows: DVKVTQSSRYLVKRTGEKVFLECVQDMDHENMFWYRQDPGLGLRLIYFSYDVKMKEKGDIPEGYSVSREKKERFSLILESASTNQTSMYLCASSFGTGRYEQYFGPGTRLTVT.

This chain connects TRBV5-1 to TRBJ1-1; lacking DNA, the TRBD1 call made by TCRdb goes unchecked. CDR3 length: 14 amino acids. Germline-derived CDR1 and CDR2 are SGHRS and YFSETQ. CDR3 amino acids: CASSEGQMNTEAFF.

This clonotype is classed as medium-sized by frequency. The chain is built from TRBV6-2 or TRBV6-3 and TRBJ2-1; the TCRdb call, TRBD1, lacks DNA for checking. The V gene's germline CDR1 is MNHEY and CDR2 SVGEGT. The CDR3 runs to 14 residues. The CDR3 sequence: CASSRQGGYNEQFF.

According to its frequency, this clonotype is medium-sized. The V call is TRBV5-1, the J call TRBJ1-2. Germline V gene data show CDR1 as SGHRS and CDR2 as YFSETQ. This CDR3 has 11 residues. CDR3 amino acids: CASSLGGGYTF.

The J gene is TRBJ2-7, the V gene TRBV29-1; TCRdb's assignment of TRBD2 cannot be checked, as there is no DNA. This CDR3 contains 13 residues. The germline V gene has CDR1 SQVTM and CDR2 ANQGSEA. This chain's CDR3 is CSAAGTSGGEQYF.

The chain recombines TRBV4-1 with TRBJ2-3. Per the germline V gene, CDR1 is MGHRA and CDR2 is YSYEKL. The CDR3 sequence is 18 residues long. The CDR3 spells CASSQDNMVRLSTDTQYF.

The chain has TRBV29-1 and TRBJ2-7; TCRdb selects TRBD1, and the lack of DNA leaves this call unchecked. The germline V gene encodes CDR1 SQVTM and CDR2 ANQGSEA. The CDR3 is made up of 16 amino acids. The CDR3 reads CSVEISTPGTVYEQYF.

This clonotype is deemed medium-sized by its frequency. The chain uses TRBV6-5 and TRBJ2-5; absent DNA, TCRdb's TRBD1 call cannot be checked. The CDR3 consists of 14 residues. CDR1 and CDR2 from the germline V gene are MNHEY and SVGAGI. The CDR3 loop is CASSQFDRVETQYF.

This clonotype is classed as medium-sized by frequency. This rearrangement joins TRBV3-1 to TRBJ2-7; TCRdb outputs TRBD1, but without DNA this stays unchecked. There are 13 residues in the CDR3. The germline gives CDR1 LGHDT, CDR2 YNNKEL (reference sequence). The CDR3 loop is CASSYRRDYEQYF.

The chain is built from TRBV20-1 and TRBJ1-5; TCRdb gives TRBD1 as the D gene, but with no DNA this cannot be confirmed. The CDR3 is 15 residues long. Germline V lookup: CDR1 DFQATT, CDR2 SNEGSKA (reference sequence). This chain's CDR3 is CSARDEGTSYQPQHF.

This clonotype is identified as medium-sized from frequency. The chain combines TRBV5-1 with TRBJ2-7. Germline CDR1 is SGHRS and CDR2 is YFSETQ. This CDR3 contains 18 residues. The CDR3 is CASSRLEFEKLSSYEQYF.